This is a list of T cell receptor beta chains from one sample in a study of cytomegalovirus exposure and HLA in healthy donors. TCRdb's copy holds only in-frame clones and misses some; the assay was immunoSEQ multiplex PCR. The sample table sets out 40,000 to 60,000 clones. Source material: PBMCs. The source is a male donor in good health and CMV-seropositive. Both conserved end residues are part of each CDR3. Fields, in order: J gene, clone size, V gene, D gene, CDR3 DNA, CDR3 protein. The D gene is left open where the match is weak. The size field is filled for only some rows; it gives once, few, many or a size class.

TRBJ1-2 | - | TRBV6-1 | - | TGTGCCAGCAGTGAAACGGGGGAACCTAACTATGGCTACACCTTC | CASSETGEPNYGYTF
TRBJ1-3 | - | TRBV7-2 | - | TGTGCCAGCAGCCCCGACACCAAAACTAACACCATATATTTT | CASSPDTKTNTIYF
TRBJ2-7 | - | TRBV6-5 | TRBD2 | TGTGCCAGCAGCCATAGCGGGAGCTCCTACGAGCAGTACTTC | CASSHSGSSYEQYF
TRBJ1-2 | - | TRBV19 | TRBD1 | TGTGCCAGTAGTCTCCTCCTGGGGACAGGTTATGGCTACACCTTC | CASSLLLGTGYGYTF
TRBJ2-1 | - | TRBV7-9 | TRBD1 | TGTGCCAGCAGCTTAGGCGGGACAGGGAAAGACAATGAGCAGTTCTTC | CASSLGGTGKDNEQFF
TRBJ2-2 | - | TRBV23-1 | TRBD1 | TGCGCCAGCAGTCAATCCCTACGGGACAGGTTCCCCGGGGAGCTGTTTTTT | CASSQSLRDRFPGELFF
TRBJ2-2 | - | TRBV4-1 | - | TGCGCCAGCAGCCATGGGACTGAGAACACCGGGGAGCTGTTTTTT | CASSHGTENTGELFF
TRBJ1-3 | medium-sized | TRBV21-1 | - | TGTGCCAGCAGCCCATTGGAACAGGGGGCTGGAAACACCATATATTTT | CASSPLEQGAGNTIYF
TRBJ1-1 | - | TRBV6-4 | - | TGTGCCAGCCGTGGAACAGATCTAAACACTGAAGCTTTCTTT | CASRGTDLNTEAFF
TRBJ1-6 | - | TRBV13 | - | TGTGCCAGCAGCGACCGGGACAACTCCTATAATTCACCCCTCCACTTT | CASSDRDNSYNSPLHF
TRBJ1-6 | - | TRBV6-6 | - | TGTGCCAGCAGTTCGCTCGAAGACTTACCCAATTCACCCCTCCACTTT | CASSSLEDLPNSPLHF
TRBJ1-1 | - | TRBV7-2 | TRBD1 | TGTGCCAGCAGCCTCCCCCTACAGGGGGCCAAGAACACTGAAGCTTTCTTT | CASSLPLQGAKNTEAFF
TRBJ1-1 | - | TRBV5-6 | - | TGTGCCAGCAGCTTGGGCTCAGGGATTATGAACACTGAAGCTTTCTTT | CASSLGSGIMNTEAFF